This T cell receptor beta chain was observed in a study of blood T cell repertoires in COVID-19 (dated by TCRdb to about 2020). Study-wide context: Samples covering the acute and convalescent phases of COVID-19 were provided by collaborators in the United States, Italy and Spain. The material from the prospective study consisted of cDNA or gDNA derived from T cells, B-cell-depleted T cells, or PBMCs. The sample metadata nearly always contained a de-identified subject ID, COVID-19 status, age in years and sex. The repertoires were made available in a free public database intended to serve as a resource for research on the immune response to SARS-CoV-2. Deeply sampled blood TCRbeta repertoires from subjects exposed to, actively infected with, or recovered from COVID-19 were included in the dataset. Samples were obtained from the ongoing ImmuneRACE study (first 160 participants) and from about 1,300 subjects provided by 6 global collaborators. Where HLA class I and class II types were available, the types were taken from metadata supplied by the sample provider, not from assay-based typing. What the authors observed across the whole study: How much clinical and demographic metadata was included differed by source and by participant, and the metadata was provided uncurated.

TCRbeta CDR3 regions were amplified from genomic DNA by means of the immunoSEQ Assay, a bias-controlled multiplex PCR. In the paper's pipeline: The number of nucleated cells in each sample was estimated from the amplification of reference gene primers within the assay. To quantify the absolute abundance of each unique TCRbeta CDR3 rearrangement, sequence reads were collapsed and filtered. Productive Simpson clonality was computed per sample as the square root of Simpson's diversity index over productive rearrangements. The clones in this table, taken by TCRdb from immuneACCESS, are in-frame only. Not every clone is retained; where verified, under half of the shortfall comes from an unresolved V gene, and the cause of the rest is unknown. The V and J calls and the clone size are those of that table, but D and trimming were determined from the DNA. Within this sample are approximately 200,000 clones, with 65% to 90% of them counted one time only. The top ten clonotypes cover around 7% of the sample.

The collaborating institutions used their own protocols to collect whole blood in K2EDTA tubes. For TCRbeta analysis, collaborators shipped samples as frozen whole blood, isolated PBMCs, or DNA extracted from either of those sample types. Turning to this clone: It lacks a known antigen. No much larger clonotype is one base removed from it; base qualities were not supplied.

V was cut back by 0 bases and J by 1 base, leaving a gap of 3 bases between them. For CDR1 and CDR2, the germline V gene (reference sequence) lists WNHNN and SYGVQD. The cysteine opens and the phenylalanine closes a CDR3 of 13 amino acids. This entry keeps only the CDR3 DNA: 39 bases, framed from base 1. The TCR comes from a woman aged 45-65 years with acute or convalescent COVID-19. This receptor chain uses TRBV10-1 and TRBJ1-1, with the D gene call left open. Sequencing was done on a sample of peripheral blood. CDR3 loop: CASSESRNTEAFF. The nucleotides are TGCGCCAGCAGTGAGTCTCGGAACACTGAAGCTTTCTTT.